The 4 T cell receptor beta chains in this list originate from one sample, sequenced in a study of T cell repertoires in cytomegalovirus infection. Antigen specificity for these receptors is unknown. TCRdb ran MiXCR on the reads and lists one entry per CDR3 protein. The sample contains 900,000 to 950,000 distinct CDR3 sequences, less than 40% of which appear only once. Material: cultured CD8+ T cells from PBMCs, obtained from culture after CMV antigen stimulation. These receptors were obtained from a human donor in good health (CMV status not recorded). Some clones in this sample may be carry-over from other donors' samples.

The gene calls are TRBV7-9 and TRBJ2-7; 7 bases fit TRBD1. The V and J ends lost 6 bases and 2 bases, in that order; junction bases with no gene match: 10. The CDR3 has 15 residues. In germline, CDR1 is SEHNR, CDR2 FQNEAQ (reference sequence). The DNA of the CDR3 is TGTGCCAGCAGTTTCGACAGGGAATTTCCCTACGAGCAGTACTTC. Translating it yields CASSFDREFPYEQYF.

This clonotype was recorded many times. The chain recombines TRBV7-2 with TRBJ1-2; D is perhaps TRBD1 (6 bases). Germline assignment: CDR1 SGHTA and CDR2 FQGNSA. V gave up 0 bases and J gave up 2 bases, with 7 bases separating them. The CDR3 spans 14 residues. This CDR3 is CASSLADRNYGYTF. The CDR3, as DNA: TGTGCCAGCAGCTTAGCAGACAGGAACTATGGCTACACCTTC.

This clonotype was counted only a few times. The J gene is TRBJ2-1, the V gene TRBV4-1; 9 nucleotides line up with TRBD1. CDR1 and CDR2 (germline): MGHRA, YSYEKL. The CDR3 is 16 residues long. Trimming at V came to 3 bases and at J to 5 bases, leaving 8 bases not matched to a gene. CDR3 loop: CASSHSGTGLNNEQFF. In nucleotides, the CDR3 is TGCGCCAGCAGCCACTCCGGGACAGGGCTTAACAATGAGCAGTTCTTC.

This chain uses TRBV4-1 with TRBJ2-1, with unresolved D. The CDR3 is made up of 14 amino acids. V gave up 5 bases and J gave up 5 bases, with 13 bases separating them. CDR1 and CDR2 (germline): MGHRA, YSYEKL. The CDR3 DNA reads TGCGCCAGCAGCTCCCTTTTGGGCGACAATGAGCAGTTCTTC. Translation: CASSSLLGDNEQFF.